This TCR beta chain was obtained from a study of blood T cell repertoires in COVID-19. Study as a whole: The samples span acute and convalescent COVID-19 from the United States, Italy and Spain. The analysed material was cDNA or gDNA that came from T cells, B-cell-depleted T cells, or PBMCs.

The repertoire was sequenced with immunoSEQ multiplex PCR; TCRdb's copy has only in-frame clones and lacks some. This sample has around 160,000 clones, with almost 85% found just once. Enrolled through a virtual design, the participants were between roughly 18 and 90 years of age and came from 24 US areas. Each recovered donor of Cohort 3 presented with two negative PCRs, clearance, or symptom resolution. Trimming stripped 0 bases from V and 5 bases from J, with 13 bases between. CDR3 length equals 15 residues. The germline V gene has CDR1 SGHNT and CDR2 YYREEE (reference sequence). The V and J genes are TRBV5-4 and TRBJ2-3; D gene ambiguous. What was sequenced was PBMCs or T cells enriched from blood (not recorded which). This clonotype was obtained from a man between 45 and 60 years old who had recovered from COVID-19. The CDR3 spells CASSLAGATGDTQYF. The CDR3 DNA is TGTGCCAGCAGCTTGGCGGGTGCTACGGGAGATACGCAGTATTTT.